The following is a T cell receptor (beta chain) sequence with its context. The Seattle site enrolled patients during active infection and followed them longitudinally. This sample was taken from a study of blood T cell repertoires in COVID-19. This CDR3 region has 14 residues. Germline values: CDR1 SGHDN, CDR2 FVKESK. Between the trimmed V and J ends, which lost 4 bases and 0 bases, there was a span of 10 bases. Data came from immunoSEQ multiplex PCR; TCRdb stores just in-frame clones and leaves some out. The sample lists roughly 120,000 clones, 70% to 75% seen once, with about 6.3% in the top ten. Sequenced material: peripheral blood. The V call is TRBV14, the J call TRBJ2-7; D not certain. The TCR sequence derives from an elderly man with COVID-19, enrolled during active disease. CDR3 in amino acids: CASSPNQNSYEQYF. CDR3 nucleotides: TGTGCCAGCAGCCCAAATCAAAACTCCTACGAGCAGTACTTC.